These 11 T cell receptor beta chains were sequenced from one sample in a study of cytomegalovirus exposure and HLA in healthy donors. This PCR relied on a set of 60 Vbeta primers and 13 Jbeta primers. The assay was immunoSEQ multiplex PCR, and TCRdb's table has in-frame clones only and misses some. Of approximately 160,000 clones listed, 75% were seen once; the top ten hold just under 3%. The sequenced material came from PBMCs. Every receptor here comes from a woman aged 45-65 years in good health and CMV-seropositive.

The CDR3 coding sequence is TGTGCCAGCAGTGATGTTAGCGGGGGCACAGATACGCAGTATTTT. Its translation: CASSDVSGGTDTQYF. The chain links TRBV2 to TRBJ2-3, with 8 bases fitting TRBD2. The germline gives CDR1 SNHLY, CDR2 FYNNEI. CDR3 length: 15 amino acids. J lost 1 base, V lost 3 bases, and 3 bases had no gene match. The whole variable domain, filled in from reference TRBV2 and TRBJ2-3, reads EPEVTQTPSHQVTQMGQEVILRCVPISNHLYFYWYRQILGQKVEFLVSFYNNEISEKSEIFDDQFSVERPDGSNFTLKIRSTKLEDSAMYFCASSDVSGGTDTQYFGPGTRLTVL.

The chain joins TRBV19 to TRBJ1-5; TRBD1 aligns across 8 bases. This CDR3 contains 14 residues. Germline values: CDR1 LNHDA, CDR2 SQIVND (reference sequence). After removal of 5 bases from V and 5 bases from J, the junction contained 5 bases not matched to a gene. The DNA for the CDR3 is TGTGCCAGTAGTGCGTGGACAGGGTATCAGCCCCAGCATTTT. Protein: CASSAWTGYQPQHF.

CDR3 nucleotide sequence: TGTGCCATCAGCCCCGACAGGGAAAGAACTGAAGCTTTCTTT. Its translation: CAISPDRERTEAFF. The chain is built from TRBV10-3 and TRBJ1-1, with TRBD1 matching over 7 bases. The CDR3 runs 14 residues. V lost 6 bases, J lost 5 bases, and 9 bases stayed unmatched. CDR1 ENHRY and CDR2 SYGVKD come from the germline V gene.

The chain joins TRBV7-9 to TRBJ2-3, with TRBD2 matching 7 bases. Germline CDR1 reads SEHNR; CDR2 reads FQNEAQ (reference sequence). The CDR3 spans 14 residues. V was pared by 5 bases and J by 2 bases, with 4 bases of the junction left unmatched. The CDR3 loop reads CASSVSGLTDTQYF. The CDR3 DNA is TGTGCCAGCAGCGTTAGCGGGCTCACAGATACGCAGTATTTT.

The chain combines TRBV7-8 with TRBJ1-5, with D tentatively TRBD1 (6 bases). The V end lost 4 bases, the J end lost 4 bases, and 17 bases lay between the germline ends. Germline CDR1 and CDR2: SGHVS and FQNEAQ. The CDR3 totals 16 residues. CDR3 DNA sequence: TGTGCCAGCAGCTCGGCTTCGGACAGCCGAAATCAGCCCCAGCATTTT. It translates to CASSSASDSRNQPQHF.

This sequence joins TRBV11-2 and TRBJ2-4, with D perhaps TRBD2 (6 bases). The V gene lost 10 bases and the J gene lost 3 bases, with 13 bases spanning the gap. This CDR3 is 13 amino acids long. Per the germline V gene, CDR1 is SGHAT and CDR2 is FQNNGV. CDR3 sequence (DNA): TGTGCCACCGGCCAGGGAGGCAAAAACATTCAGTACTTC. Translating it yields CATGQGGKNIQYF.

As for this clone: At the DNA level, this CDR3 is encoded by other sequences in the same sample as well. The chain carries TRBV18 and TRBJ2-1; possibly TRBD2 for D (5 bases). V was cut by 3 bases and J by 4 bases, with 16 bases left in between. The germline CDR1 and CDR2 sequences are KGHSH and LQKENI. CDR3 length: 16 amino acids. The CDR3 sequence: CASSPLAQLLYNEQFF. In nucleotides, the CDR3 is TGTGCCAGCTCACCTCTAGCTCAGTTATTATACAATGAGCAGTTCTTC.

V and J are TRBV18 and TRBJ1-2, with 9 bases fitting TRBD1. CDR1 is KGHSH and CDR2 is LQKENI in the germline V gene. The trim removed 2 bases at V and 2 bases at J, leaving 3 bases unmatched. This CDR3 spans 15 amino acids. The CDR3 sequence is CASSPGQGTNYGYTF. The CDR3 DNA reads TGTGCCAGCTCACCAGGACAGGGGACCAACTATGGCTACACCTTC.

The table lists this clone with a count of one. The DNA for the CDR3 is TGCAGCGTAGATGCTACAGGGTCTTGGGGCTACACCTTC. This encodes CSVDATGSWGYTF. The chain links TRBV29-1 to TRBJ1-2; the D gene is possibly TRBD1 (6 bases). This CDR3 contains 13 residues. Trimming shortened V by 6 bases and J by 8 bases, and 19 bases separated the two germline ends. Looked up from germline, CDR1 is SQVTM and CDR2 is ANQGSEA.

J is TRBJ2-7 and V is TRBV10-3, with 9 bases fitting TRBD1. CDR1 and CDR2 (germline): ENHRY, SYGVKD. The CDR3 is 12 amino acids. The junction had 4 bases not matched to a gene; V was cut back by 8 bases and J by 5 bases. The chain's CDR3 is CAIGDREHEQYF. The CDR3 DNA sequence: TGTGCCATCGGGGACAGGGAACACGAGCAGTACTTC.

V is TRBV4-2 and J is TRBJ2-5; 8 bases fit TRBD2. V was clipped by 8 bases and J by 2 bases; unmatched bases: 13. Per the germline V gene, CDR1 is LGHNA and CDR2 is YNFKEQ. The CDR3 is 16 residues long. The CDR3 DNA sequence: TGTGCCAGCCGGTTGTCTGCGGGAGGCCCTCAAGAGACCCAGTACTTC. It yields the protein CASRLSAGGPQETQYF.